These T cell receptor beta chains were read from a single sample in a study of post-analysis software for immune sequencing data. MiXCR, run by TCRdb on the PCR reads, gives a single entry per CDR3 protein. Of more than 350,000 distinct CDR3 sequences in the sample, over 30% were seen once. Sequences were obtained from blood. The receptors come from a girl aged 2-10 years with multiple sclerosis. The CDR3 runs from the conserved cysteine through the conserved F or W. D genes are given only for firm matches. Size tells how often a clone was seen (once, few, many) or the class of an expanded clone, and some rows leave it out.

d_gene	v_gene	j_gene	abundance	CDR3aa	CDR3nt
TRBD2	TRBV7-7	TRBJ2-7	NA	CASSQGLAGPNEQYF	TGTGCTAGCAGCCAGGGACTAGCGGGACCCAATGAGCAGTACTTC
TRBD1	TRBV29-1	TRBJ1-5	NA	CSVWTGTAWEPQHF	TGCAGCGTCTGGACAGGGACTGCCTGGGAGCCCCAGCATTTT
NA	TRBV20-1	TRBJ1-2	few	CSAITGGTRSYGYTF	TGCAGTGCTATAACGGGAGGGACGAGATCCTATGGCTACACCTTC
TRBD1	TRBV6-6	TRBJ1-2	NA	CASILWGQPQGYTF	TGTGCCAGCATTCTCTGGGGACAGCCGCAGGGCTACACCTTC
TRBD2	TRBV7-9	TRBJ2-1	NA	CASSLPTSGPHNEQFF	TGTGCCAGCAGCTTACCGACTAGCGGACCTCACAATGAGCAGTTCTTC
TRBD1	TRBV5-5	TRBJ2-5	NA	CASSDRRGTGDNEQYF	TGTGCCAGCAGCGACCGACGTGGGACAGGAGACAATGAGCAGTACTTC
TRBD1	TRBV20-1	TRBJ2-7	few	CSARLAGGYYEQYF	TGCAGTGCTAGATTGGCAGGGGGTTACTACGAGCAGTACTTC
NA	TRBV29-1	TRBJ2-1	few	CSVGRGGRGNEQFF	TGCAGCGTCGGCCGCGGGGGCAGGGGTAATGAGCAGTTCTTC
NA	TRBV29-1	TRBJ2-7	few	CSVAGGREQYF	TGCAGCGTTGCGGGGGGCAGGGAGCAGTACTTC
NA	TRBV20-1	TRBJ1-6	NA	CSARGGGNSPLHF	TGCAGTGCTAGAGGTGGGGGTAATTCACCCCTCCACTTT
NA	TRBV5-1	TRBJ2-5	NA	CASTWAGIEEETQYF	TGCGCCAGCACATGGGCAGGAATCGAGGAAGAGACCCAGTACTTC
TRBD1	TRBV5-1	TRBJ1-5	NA	CASSWGDSSNQPQHF	TGCGCCAGCAGCTGGGGGGACAGTTCCAATCAGCCCCAGCATTTT
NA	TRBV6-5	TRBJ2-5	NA	CASSTRGVAGEQYF	TGTGCCAGCAGCACCAGAGGTGTCGCAGGGGAGCAGTACTTC
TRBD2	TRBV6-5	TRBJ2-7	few	CASKLGGLAGVYEQYF	TGTGCCAGCAAATTGGGGGGACTAGCGGGAGTTTACGAGCAGTACTTC
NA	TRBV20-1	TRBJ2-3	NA	CSGRPGIDTQYF	TGCAGTGGCCGGCCCGGAATAGATACGCAGTATTTT
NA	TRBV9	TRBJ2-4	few	CASSAGPTLAKNIQYF	TGTGCCAGCAGCGCTGGACCGACACTAGCCAAAAACATTCAGTACTTC
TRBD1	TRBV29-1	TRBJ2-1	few	CSDISGGQVYNEQFF	TGCAGCGATATCTCAGGAGGACAGGTCTACAATGAGCAGTTCTTC
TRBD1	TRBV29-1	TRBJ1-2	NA	CSAEDRGHGYTF	TGCAGCGCAGAGGACAGGGGGCACGGCTACACCTTC
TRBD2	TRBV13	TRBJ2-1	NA	CASSLVSGGRAIDEQFF	TGTGCCAGCAGCTTAGTCTCTGGCGGGAGGGCCATCGATGAGCAGTTCTTC
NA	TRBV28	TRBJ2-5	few	CASSQPRVLETQYF	TGTGCCAGCAGTCAACCCAGGGTGCTAGAGACCCAGTACTTC
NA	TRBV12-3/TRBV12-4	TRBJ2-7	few	CASSFSDVKQYF	TGTGCCAGCAGTTTCTCGGACGTTAAGCAGTACTTC
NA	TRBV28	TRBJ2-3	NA	CASSLKGSSTDTQYF	TGTGCCAGCAGTTTAAAGGGTTCTAGCACAGATACGCAGTATTTT
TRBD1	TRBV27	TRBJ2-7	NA	CASRGIRDRRPYEQYF	TGTGCCAGCAGGGGGATCCGGGACAGGCGACCCTACGAGCAGTACTTC
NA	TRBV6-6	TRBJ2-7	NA	CASSYSQGFFGEQYF	TGTGCCAGCAGTTACTCCCAGGGGTTTTTCGGCGAGCAGTACTTC
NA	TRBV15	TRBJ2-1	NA	CATSRAGASAHEQFF	TGTGCCACCAGCAGAGCGGGAGCCTCTGCGCATGAGCAGTTCTTC
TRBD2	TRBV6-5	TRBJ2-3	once	CASSYSKRVGGATDTQYF	TGTGCCAGCAGTTACTCGAAGCGTGTCGGGGGGGCAACGGATACGCAGTATTTT
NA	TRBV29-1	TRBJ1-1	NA	CSVTSTEAFF	TGCAGCGTTACGAGCACTGAAGCTTTCTTT
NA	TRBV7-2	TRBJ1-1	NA	CASSLRYAGETEAFF	TGTGCCAGCAGCTTAAGATATGCAGGGGAGACTGAAGCTTTCTTT
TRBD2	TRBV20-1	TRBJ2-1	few	CSARDTLAGYNEQFF	TGCAGTGCTAGAGATACTCTAGCGGGTTACAATGAGCAGTTCTTC
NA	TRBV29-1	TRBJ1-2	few	CSVAGAVEDGYTF	TGCAGCGTTGCAGGGGCAGTTGAAGATGGCTACACCTTC